This T cell receptor beta chain was recovered during a study of early T cells in non-severe SARS-CoV-2 infection. Across the study: The study sequenced bulk RNA from unsorted whole blood, with chains unpaired.

In germline, CDR1 is SGHAT, CDR2 FQNNGV. Trimming stripped 2 bases from V and 5 bases from J, with 5 bases between. The CDR3 sequence is 12 residues long. Separate cDNA molecules each had unique molecular identifiers attached to them. One entry per CDR3 protein, called by TCRdb with MiXCR from the 5' RACE reads. This table holds around 80,000 distinct CDR3 sequences, 12% found once. This chain links TRBV11-2 with TRBJ2-3; D uncertain. This TCR was recovered from an adult who was a healthcare worker with PCR-confirmed SARS-CoV-2 infection or an uninfected control (not recorded which). Sequencing was carried out using whole blood. As DNA, the CDR3 is TGTGCCAGCAGCTTACAGTTAGATACGCAGTATTTT. Residues: CASSLQLDTQYF.